The 26 T cell receptor beta chains reported below all come from one sample, sequenced in a study of blood T cells in healthy people across ages. Using a J-beta primer mix together with a sample-barcoded 5' primer, a second PCR was run for about 6 to 11 cycles. TCRdb re-called the 5' RACE reads with MiXCR, one entry per CDR3 protein. Of hundreds of thousands of distinct CDR3 sequences listed, roughly 44% are singletons. Material for sequencing was blood. The source is a man in his 60s in good health.

Only a few counts were recorded for this clonotype. This chain links TRBV27 with TRBJ1-2; TRBD1 is a possible D gene (5 bases). This CDR3 is built from 10 residues. V was pared by 6 bases and J by 6 bases, with 5 bases between. Germline CDR1 and CDR2: MNHEY and SMNVEV (reference sequence). The CDR3 loop is CASRGDGYTF. Here the CDR3 DNA reads TGTGCCAGCAGAGGGGATGGCTACACCTTC.

The chain has TRBV10-3 and TRBJ1-2; perhaps TRBD1 as D (6 bases). CDR1 is ENHRY and CDR2 is SYGVKD in the germline V gene. This CDR3 is 16 amino acids long. The V end lost 3 bases, the J end lost 4 bases, and 18 bases lay between the germline ends. CDR3 residues: CAISDDTGARGYGYTF. CDR3 in DNA: TGTGCCATCAGTGACGACACGGGGGCGCGGGGCTATGGCTACACCTTC.

The J gene is TRBJ2-5, the V gene TRBV18; TRBD2 matches 11 bases. The CDR3 sequence is 16 residues long. V gave up 8 bases and J gave up 2 bases; unmatched junction bases: 10. The germline CDR1 and CDR2 sequences are KGHSH and LQKENI. CDR3 in amino acids: CASTSNRLAGQETQYF. As DNA, the CDR3 is TGTGCCAGCACAAGTAACAGACTAGCGGGGCAAGAGACCCAGTACTTC.

This clonotype appeared many times. This chain joins TRBV5-1 and TRBJ2-3; tentatively, D is TRBD1 or TRBD2 (5 bases each). Trimming took 2 bases from V and 2 from J, leaving 6 bases between them. Germline CDR1 reads SGHRS; CDR2 reads YFSETQ. CDR3 size: 13 residues. In DNA, the CDR3 is TGCGCCAGCAGCTTAGGGACCACAGATACGCAGTATTTT. Encoded protein: CASSLGTTDTQYF.

The V gene is TRBV27, the J gene TRBJ2-3; 11 nucleotides align to TRBD2. Germline V gene data show CDR1 as MNHEY and CDR2 as SMNVEV (reference sequence). The V and J ends lost 2 bases and 2 bases, in that order; junction bases with no gene match: 6. The CDR3 contains 17 residues. In DNA, the CDR3 is TGTGCCAGCAGTTTAAGAGCTAGCGGGGGGCTCACAGATACGCAGTATTTT. It translates to CASSLRASGGLTDTQYF.

The chain combines TRBV11-2 with TRBJ2-1; D not resolved. The CDR3 runs 16 residues. The germline gives CDR1 SGHAT, CDR2 FQNNGV. The V end lost 5 bases, the J end lost 6 bases, and 20 bases lay between the germline ends. CDR3 residues: CASSDKGGLTLNEQFF. The CDR3 DNA reads TGTGCCAGCAGCGATAAAGGTGGCCTCACCCTCAATGAGCAGTTCTTC. Full variable domain (outside the CDR3, taken from reference TRBV11-2 and TRBJ2-1): EAGVAQSPRYKIIEKRQSVAFWCNPISGHATLYWYQQILGQGPKLLIQFQNNGVVDDSQLPKDRFSAERLKGVDSTLKIQPAKLEDSAVYLCASSDKGGLTLNEQFFGPGTRLTVL.

The sample holds a few counts of this clonotype. V usage is TRBV29-1 and J usage is TRBJ2-1, with TRBD2 matching over 9 bases. Unmatched junction bases numbered 1, after V lost 5 bases and J lost 2 bases. This CDR3 has 13 amino acids. CDR1 SQVTM and CDR2 ANQGSEA come from the germline V gene. CDR3 region: CSVWTSAYNEQFF. For the CDR3, the DNA is TGCAGCGTTTGGACTAGCGCCTACAATGAGCAGTTCTTC.

In this sample, this clonotype turned up many times. The V call is TRBV20-1, the J call TRBJ1-2; TRBD1 agrees at 10 bases. The CDR3 has 13 residues. J was trimmed by 6 bases and V by 4 bases; bases with no gene match: 5. Germline CDR1 DFQATT, CDR2 SNEGSKA (reference sequence). Here the CDR3 reads CSATGTGAHGYTF. In DNA form, the CDR3 reads TGCAGTGCTACCGGGACAGGGGCGCATGGCTACACCTTC.

This clonotype appeared once. The gene calls are TRBV7-2 and TRBJ2-4, with 13 bases aligning to TRBD2. Gene TRBJ2-7 matches the end of the DNA better, so the J call may be wrong. In germline, CDR1 is SGHTA, CDR2 FQGNSA. This CDR3 spans 16 amino acids. The CDR3: CASSRTGTSGAYEQYF. The CDR3 nucleotides read TGTGCCAGCAGCCGGACCGGGACTAGCGGGGCCTACGAGCAGTACTTC.

This sequence joins TRBV6-1 and TRBJ1-1; 11 bases fit TRBD1. Germline CDR1 and CDR2: MNHNS and SASEGT. The CDR3 length is 17 residues. The ends lost 6 bases at V and 3 bases at J; junction bases unmatched: 12. CDR3 region: CASREDRGRVLDTEAFF. The CDR3 DNA reads TGTGCCAGCAGGGAGGACAGGGGGCGTGTTCTGGACACTGAAGCTTTCTTT.

The CDR3 bases are TGCGCCAGCAGCCCCCAACAGGGCCAAGAGACCCAGTACTTC. This codes for CASSPQQGQETQYF. The rearrangement uses TRBV5-1 and TRBJ2-5; D perhaps matches TRBD1 (6 bases). The V and J ends lost 4 bases and 1 base respectively, with 11 bases between them. This CDR3 spans 14 amino acids. Germline V lookup: CDR1 SGHRS, CDR2 YFSETQ. Looking up the rest from reference TRBV5-1 and TRBJ2-5 gives the full variable domain: KAGVTQTPRYLIKTRGQQVTLSCSPISGHRSVSWYQQTPGQGLQFLFEYFSETQRNKGNFPGRFSGRQFSNSRSEMNVSTLELGDSALYLCASSPQQGQETQYFGPGTRLLVL.

This chain's CDR3 is CASRPTDDYGYTF. The CDR3 DNA follows: TGTGCCAGCAGACCGACAGATGACTATGGCTACACCTTC. The chain combines TRBV28 with TRBJ1-2; D is perhaps TRBD1 (5 bases). CDR1 and CDR2 (germline): MDHEN, SYDVKM. The length of the CDR3 is 13 residues. Trimming shortened V by 6 bases and J by 3 bases, and 11 bases separated the two germline ends.

The CDR3 spells CASSTRDSGEQYF. The CDR3 nucleotides read TGTGCCAGCAGCACCCGGGACAGCGGCGAGCAGTACTTC. V and J are TRBV11-3 and TRBJ2-7; 7 positions agree with TRBD1. The CDR3 sequence is 13 residues long. Losses at the gene ends were 5 bases for V and 6 bases for J; bases not matched to a gene: 7. The germline CDR1 and CDR2 sequences are SGHNT and YENEEA.

The genes are TRBV10-3 and TRBJ2-1, with D perhaps matching TRBD2 (5 bases). From germline, CDR1 is ENHRY and CDR2 SYGVKD. Trimming removed 2 bases at V and 8 bases at J, with 13 bases between. The CDR3 contains 14 residues. CDR3 region: CAISEPRGGDEQFF. CDR3 coding DNA: TGTGCCATCAGTGAGCCCAGAGGAGGCGATGAGCAGTTCTTC.

This chain links TRBV6-6 with TRBJ1-1; 7 bases agree with TRBD1. The V and J ends lost 6 bases and 0 bases, in that order; junction bases with no gene match: 7. The CDR3 length is 15 residues. Germline-derived CDR1 and CDR2 are MNHNY and SVGAGI (reference sequence). The CDR3 reads CASRTLTGMNTEAFF. In DNA, the CDR3 is TGTGCCAGCAGAACTCTGACAGGGATGAACACTGAAGCTTTCTTT.

The rearrangement links TRBV15 to TRBJ1-1; D unclear. V was trimmed by 3 bases and J by 7 bases, leaving 21 bases between them. Looked up from germline, CDR1 is LNHNV and CDR2 is YYDKDF (reference sequence). The CDR3 has 16 residues. This CDR3 is CATSSGISTPINEAFF. In nucleotides, the CDR3 is TGTGCCACCAGCAGCGGCATTTCGACTCCAATCAATGAAGCTTTCTTT.

V is TRBV27 and J is TRBJ1-1; D is ambiguous. In germline, CDR1 is MNHEY, CDR2 SMNVEV (reference sequence). Trimming stripped 9 bases from V and 7 bases from J, with 15 bases between. This CDR3 contains 12 residues. The CDR3 nucleotides read TGTGCCAGTAGGAGTGGGATAAATGAAGCTTTCTTT. It codes for CASRSGINEAFF.

V usage is TRBV6-5 and J usage is TRBJ2-2; TRBD2 aligns across 9 bases. CDR3 length equals 17 residues. CDR1 is MNHEY and CDR2 is SVGAGI in the germline V gene. J was trimmed by 4 bases and V by 1 base; bases with no gene match: 7. CDR3 sequence (DNA): TGTGCCAGCAGTTACTTCAAGCGGGGGGAACTCACCGGGGAGCTGTTTTTT. Encoded protein: CASSYFKRGELTGELFF.

For this clonotype: A much more abundant neighbour one base away suggests this may be a read error. V is TRBV6-2 or TRBV6-3 and J is TRBJ2-5; no firm D call. The CDR3 is made up of 11 amino acids. Trimming stripped 1 base from V and 9 bases from J, with 6 bases between. Germline V gives CDR1 MNHEY, CDR2 SVGEGT. CDR3 sequence (DNA): TGTGCCAGCAGTTACTTCGAGGCCCAGTACTTC. Its protein is CASSYFEAQYF.

The rearrangement links TRBV11-2 to TRBJ2-6; the D gene is possibly TRBD1 (5 bases). The CDR3 consists of 15 residues. V gave up 3 bases and J gave up 2 bases, with 8 bases separating them. Per germline, CDR1 SGHAT and CDR2 FQNNGV. The CDR3 protein is CASSFPGTGANVLTF. CDR3 bases: TGTGCCAGCAGCTTTCCAGGGACTGGGGCCAACGTCCTGACTTTC.

This clonotype turned up a few times. The chain links TRBV4-3 to TRBJ2-1; perhaps D is TRBD1 or TRBD2 (5 bases each). Deletions cut 9 bases from V and 6 bases from J, with 15 bases between. The CDR3 spans 13 residues. Germline CDR1 and CDR2: LGHNA and YSLEER. The CDR3 coding sequence is TGCGCCAGAGTCGGAACTAGGGGCAATGAGCAGTTCTTC. It specifies CARVGTRGNEQFF.

The chain recombines TRBV11-2 with TRBJ2-2, with 10 bases aligning to TRBD1. V was pared by 2 bases and J by 7 bases, with 7 bases of the junction left unmatched. This CDR3 has 16 residues. Germline CDR1 is SGHAT and CDR2 is FQNNGV. CDR3 coding DNA: TGTGCCAGCAGCTTACTCCGACAGGGGGCGGACGGGGAGCTGTTTTTT. This encodes CASSLLRQGADGELFF.

The V gene is TRBV5-1, the J gene TRBJ2-7, with D uncertain. Germline assignment: CDR1 SGHRS and CDR2 YFSETQ. The CDR3 contains 13 residues. V lost 6 bases to trimming and J lost 6 bases, with 16 bases between them. CDR3 loop: CASNHESMSEQYF. The CDR3 DNA is TGCGCCAGCAATCACGAGAGCATGAGCGAGCAGTACTTC.

This clonotype was counted many times. The chain couples TRBV20-1 to TRBJ2-7; perhaps TRBD1 as D (6 bases). This CDR3 spans 12 amino acids. Germline-derived CDR1 and CDR2 are DFQATT and SNEGSKA (reference sequence). Trimming pared 4 bases from V and 3 bases from J, leaving 10 bases between. The DNA for the CDR3 is TGCAGTGCTACCATACAGGGCTACGAGCAGTACTTC. This gives the protein CSATIQGYEQYF.

CDR3 amino acids: CASSAREGTYEQYF. In DNA, the CDR3 is TGTGCCAGCAGCGCCCGGGAGGGGACCTACGAGCAGTACTTC. The chain carries TRBV7-6 and TRBJ2-7, with TRBD2 matching 8 bases. V shed 5 bases, J shed 2 bases, and the junction held 5 bases outside the gene matches. The CDR3 loop spans 14 amino acids. The germline gives CDR1 SGHVS, CDR2 FNYEAQ.

As for this clonotype: Sequence at one end of the junction differs from germline and may be a read error. The gene calls are TRBV5-1 and TRBJ1-2; the match to TRBD1 covers 7 bases. The germline V gene has CDR1 SGHRS and CDR2 YFSETQ. CDR3 length: 13 amino acids. DNA of the CDR3: TGCACCAGCAGCCCTGACGGACAGGTTGGCTACACCTTC. This sequence encodes CTSSPDGQVGYTF.